The 15 T cell receptor beta chains below all came from one sample that was sequenced in a study of CD8+CD57+ T cells in acquired aplastic anemia. Only patients with CD8+CD57+ cell expansion on flow cytometry were chosen for sequencing. Researchers used genomic DNA as the template to profile TCR beta VDJ and CDR3. Each CDR3 protein gets one entry after TCRdb re-called the reads with MiXCR. The sample gives 200,000 to 250,000 distinct CDR3 sequences, around 45% of which show up once; 7% to 9.5% is in the top ten. Sequences were obtained from sorted CD4+, CD8+, or CD8+CD57+ T cells (not recorded which) from PBMCs. Receptors were obtained from a human donor with aplastic anemia.

The chain couples TRBV19 to TRBJ2-2, with 7 bases aligning to TRBD1. The germline gives CDR1 LNHDA, CDR2 SQIVND (reference sequence). This CDR3 comprises 15 residues. Trimming took 5 bases from V and 5 from J; bases not matched to a gene: 8. The DNA for the CDR3 is TGTGCCAGTAGTGCATCCGGGACAGTGACCGGGGAGCTGTTTTTT. It encodes CASSASGTVTGELFF.

This clonotype has at least ten counts. This rearrangement joins TRBV5-6 to TRBJ2-6, with D perhaps given as TRBD1 or TRBD2 (5 bases each). Germline values: CDR1 SGHDT, CDR2 YYEEEE. V was trimmed by 2 bases and J by 0 bases, leaving 9 bases between them. The CDR3 is made up of 16 amino acids. The CDR3 DNA reads TGTGCCAGCAGCTTTGGGACCCCCTCTGGGGCCAACGTCCTGACTTTC. Its translation is CASSFGTPSGANVLTF.

The chain links TRBV6-2 or TRBV6-3 to TRBJ1-6, with D possibly being TRBD1 (6 bases). This CDR3 spans 18 amino acids. Trimming stripped 0 bases from V and 6 bases from J, with 18 bases between. The germline V gene encodes CDR1 MNHEY and CDR2 SVGEGT. In DNA form, the CDR3 reads TGTGCCAGCAGTTACTCGCGGATCGTCGGACAGATTAATTCACCCCTCCACTTT. It yields the protein CASSYSRIVGQINSPLHF.

This sequence joins TRBV9 and TRBJ2-7, with 7 nucleotides matching TRBD2. V trimming: 3 bases; J trimming: 0 bases; junction bases outside the gene matches: 3. CDR1 SGDLS and CDR2 YYNGEE come from the germline V gene. The CDR3 sequence is 14 residues long. The CDR3 nucleotides read TGTGCCAGCAGCGGAGCGGGGACCTCCTACGAGCAGTACTTC. Protein sequence: CASSGAGTSYEQYF.

The chain employs TRBV15 and TRBJ1-6; the match to TRBD1 covers 7 bases. CDR1 is LNHNV, CDR2 YYDKDF, per germline (reference sequence). With 0 bases clipped from V and 14 bases from J, the junction kept 4 bases outside the gene matches. CDR3 size: 13 residues. CDR3 nucleotide sequence: TGTGCCACCAGCAGAGACTCGACAGGGACCCTCCACTTT. Its protein is CATSRDSTGTLHF. Full variable domain (outside the CDR3, taken from reference TRBV15 and TRBJ1-6): DAMVIQNPRYQVTQFGKPVTLSCSQTLNHNVMYWYQQKSSQAPKLLFHYYDKDFNNEADTPDNFQSRRPNTSFCFLDIRSPGLGDTAMYLCATSRDSTGTLHFGNGTRLTVT.

The chain is built from TRBV27 and TRBJ2-1; 7 bases fit TRBD2. CDR1 is MNHEY, CDR2 SMNVEV, per germline (reference sequence). This CDR3 contains 14 residues. V trimming: 10 bases; J trimming: 7 bases; junction bases outside the gene matches: 13. For the CDR3, the DNA is TGTGCCACGAGGGTCGGGGGGAATTTAAATGAGCAGTTCTTC. Residues: CATRVGGNLNEQFF.

This sequence joins TRBV7-3 and TRBJ1-5; perhaps D is TRBD1 or TRBD2 (5 bases each). The end of the DNA aligns better with TRBJ2-3, so the J call may be wrong. Per germline, CDR1 SGHTA and CDR2 FQGTGA. This CDR3 has 15 amino acids. The CDR3 sequence: CASSARDQGPDTQYF. In DNA, the CDR3 is TGTGCCAGCAGCGCCCGTGACCAGGGACCAGATACGCAGTATTTT.

V is TRBV6-2 or TRBV6-3 and J is TRBJ2-1; 16 bases agree with TRBD2. The CDR3 is 15 residues long. Germline CDR1 is MNHEY and CDR2 is SVGEGT. Losses at the gene ends were 8 bases for V and 9 bases for J; bases not matched to a gene: 7. CDR3 region: CASVTGTSGRGEQFF. As DNA, the CDR3 is TGTGCCAGCGTAACCGGGACTAGCGGGAGGGGTGAGCAGTTCTTC.

This clonotype was picked up one time. CDR3 DNA sequence: TGTGCCAGCAGCTTAGCTCGCGGGGGGCTACACTCGAACTACGAGCAGTACTTC. Translating it yields CASSLARGGLHSNYEQYF. The chain uses TRBV7-3 and TRBJ2-7, with 8 bases lining up with TRBD2. CDR3 length equals 18 residues. Germline lookup yields CDR1 SGHTA and CDR2 FQGTGA. V lost 2 bases, J lost 3 bases, and 15 bases stayed unmatched.

V usage is TRBV4-1 and J usage is TRBJ1-4; weak D call: TRBD1 (6 bases). This CDR3 is built from 15 residues. The germline V and J ends were trimmed by 1 base and 2 bases, with 8 bases remaining between them. Germline-derived CDR1 and CDR2 are MGHRA and YSYEKL. The CDR3 sequence: CASSQGQATNEKLFF. The CDR3 DNA reads as TGCGCCAGCAGCCAAGGACAGGCCACTAATGAAAAACTGTTTTTT.

This clonotype was found many times. The chain links TRBV7-9 to TRBJ2-7; tentatively, D is TRBD2 (5 bases). Looked up from germline, CDR1 is SEHNR and CDR2 is FQNEAQ (reference sequence). The CDR3 runs 15 residues. Trimming cost V 5 bases and J 4 bases, with 18 bases left between them. The DNA for the CDR3 is TGTGCCAGCAGCGGTCCTCGGGGAGACGTTTACGAGCAGTACTTC. The encoded protein is CASSGPRGDVYEQYF.

The chain recombines TRBV24-1 with TRBJ2-2; D is tentatively TRBD1 or TRBD2 (6 bases each). Looked up from germline, CDR1 is KGHDR and CDR2 is SFDVKD. V was cut by 12 bases and J by 6 bases, with 22 bases left in between. The CDR3 has 15 residues. The CDR3 here is CAWSWGAVRAGELFF. CDR3 in DNA: TGTGCCTGGAGTTGGGGGGCGGTTAGAGCCGGGGAGCTGTTTTTT.

The J gene is TRBJ1-5, the V gene TRBV19; 7 nucleotides agree with TRBD1. CDR1 is LNHDA and CDR2 is SQIVND in the germline V gene (reference sequence). CDR3 length: 16 residues. The V gene end was trimmed by 3 bases and the J gene end by 1 base; junction bases not matched to a gene: 6. CDR3 sequence reads: CASSMSTGMSNQPQHF. In nucleotides, the CDR3 is TGTGCCAGTAGTATGTCGACAGGGATGAGCAATCAGCCCCAGCATTTT.

The rearrangement links TRBV20-1 to TRBJ1-2; D ambiguous. Germline CDR1 is DFQATT and CDR2 is SNEGSKA (reference sequence). Trimming shortened V by 2 bases and J by 6 bases, and 19 bases separated the two germline ends. There are 15 residues in the CDR3. The CDR3 nucleotides are TGCAGTGCTAGAAACGTAGGGAGGAGTATCAATGGCTACACCTTC. As protein: CSARNVGRSINGYTF.

This rearrangement joins TRBV9 to TRBJ1-1, with unresolved D. CDR1 and CDR2 from the germline V gene are SGDLS and YYNGEE. The CDR3 spans 13 residues. V gave up 4 bases and J gave up 0 bases, with 7 bases separating them. The CDR3 coding sequence is TGTGCCAGCAGCCCCCCGGTGAACACTGAAGCTTTCTTT. Protein product: CASSPPVNTEAFF.